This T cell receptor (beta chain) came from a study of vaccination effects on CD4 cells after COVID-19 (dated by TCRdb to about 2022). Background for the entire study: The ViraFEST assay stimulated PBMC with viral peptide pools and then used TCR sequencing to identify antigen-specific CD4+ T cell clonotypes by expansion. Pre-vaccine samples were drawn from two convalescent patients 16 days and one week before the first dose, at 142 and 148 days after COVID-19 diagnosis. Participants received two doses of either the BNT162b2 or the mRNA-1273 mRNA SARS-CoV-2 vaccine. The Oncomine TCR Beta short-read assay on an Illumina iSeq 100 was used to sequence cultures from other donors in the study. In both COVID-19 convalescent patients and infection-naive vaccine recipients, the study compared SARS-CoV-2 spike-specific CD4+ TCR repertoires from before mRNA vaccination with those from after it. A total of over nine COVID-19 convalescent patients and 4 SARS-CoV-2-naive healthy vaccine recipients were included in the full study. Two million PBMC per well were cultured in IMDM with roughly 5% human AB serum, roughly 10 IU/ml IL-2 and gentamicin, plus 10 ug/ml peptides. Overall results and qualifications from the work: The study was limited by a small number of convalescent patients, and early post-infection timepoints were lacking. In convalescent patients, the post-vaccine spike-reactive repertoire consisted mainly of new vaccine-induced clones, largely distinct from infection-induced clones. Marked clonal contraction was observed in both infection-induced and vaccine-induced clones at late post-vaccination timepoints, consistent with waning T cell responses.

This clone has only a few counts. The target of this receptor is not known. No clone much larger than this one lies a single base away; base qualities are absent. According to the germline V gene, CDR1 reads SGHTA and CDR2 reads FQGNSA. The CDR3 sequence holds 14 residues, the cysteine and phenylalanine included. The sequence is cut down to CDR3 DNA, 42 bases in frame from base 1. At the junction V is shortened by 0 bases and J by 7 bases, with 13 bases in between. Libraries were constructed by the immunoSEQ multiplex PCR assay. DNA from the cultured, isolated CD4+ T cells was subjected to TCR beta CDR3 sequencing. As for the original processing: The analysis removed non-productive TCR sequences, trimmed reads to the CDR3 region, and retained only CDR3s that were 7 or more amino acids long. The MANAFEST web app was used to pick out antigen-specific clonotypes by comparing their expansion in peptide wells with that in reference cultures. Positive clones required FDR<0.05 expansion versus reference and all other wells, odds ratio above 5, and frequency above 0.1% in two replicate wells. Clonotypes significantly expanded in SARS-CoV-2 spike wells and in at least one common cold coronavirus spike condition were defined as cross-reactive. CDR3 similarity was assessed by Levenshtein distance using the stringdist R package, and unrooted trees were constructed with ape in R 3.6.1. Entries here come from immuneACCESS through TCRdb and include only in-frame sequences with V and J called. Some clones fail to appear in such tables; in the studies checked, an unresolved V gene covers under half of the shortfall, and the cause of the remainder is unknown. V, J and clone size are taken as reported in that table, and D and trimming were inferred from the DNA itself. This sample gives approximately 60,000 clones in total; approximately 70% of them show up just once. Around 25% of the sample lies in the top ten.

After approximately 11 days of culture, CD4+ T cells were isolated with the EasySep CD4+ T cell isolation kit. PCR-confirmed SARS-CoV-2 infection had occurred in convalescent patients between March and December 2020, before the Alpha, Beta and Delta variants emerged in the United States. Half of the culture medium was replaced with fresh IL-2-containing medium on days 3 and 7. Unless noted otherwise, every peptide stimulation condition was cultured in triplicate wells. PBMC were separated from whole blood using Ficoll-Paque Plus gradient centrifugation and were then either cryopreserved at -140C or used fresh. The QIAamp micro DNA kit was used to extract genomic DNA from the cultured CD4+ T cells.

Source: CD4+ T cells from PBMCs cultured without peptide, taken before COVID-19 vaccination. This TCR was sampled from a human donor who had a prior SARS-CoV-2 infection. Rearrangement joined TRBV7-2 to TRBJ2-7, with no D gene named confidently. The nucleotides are TGTGCCAGCAGCTTAGCTATGGGTAGACCGGAGCAGTACTTC. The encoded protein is CASSLAMGRPEQYF.